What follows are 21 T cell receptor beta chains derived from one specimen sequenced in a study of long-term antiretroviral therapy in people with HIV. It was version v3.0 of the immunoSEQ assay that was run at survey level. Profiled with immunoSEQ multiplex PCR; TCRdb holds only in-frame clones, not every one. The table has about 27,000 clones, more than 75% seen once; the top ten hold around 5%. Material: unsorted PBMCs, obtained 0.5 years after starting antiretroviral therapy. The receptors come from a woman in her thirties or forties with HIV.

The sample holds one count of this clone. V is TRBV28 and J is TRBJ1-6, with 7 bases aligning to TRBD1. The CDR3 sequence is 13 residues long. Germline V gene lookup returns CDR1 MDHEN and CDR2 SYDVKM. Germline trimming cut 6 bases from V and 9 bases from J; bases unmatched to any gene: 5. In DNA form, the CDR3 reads TGTGCCAGCAGAAGACAGGGTAGTTCACCCCTCCACTTT. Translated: CASRRQGSSPLHF.

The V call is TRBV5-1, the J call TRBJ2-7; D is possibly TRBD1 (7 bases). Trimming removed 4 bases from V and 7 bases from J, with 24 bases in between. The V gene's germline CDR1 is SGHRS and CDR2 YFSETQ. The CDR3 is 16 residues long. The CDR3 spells CASSPRGTASGREQYF. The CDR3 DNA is TGCGCCAGCAGCCCACGCGGGACAGCCTCCGGTCGGGAGCAGTACTTC.

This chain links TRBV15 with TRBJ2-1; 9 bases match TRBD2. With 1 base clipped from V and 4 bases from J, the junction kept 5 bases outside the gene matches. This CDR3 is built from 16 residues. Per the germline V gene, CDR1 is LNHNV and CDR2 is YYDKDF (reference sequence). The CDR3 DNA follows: TGTGCCACCAGCAGAGCTCTAGCGGGACCGTACAATGAGCAGTTCTTC. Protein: CATSRALAGPYNEQFF.

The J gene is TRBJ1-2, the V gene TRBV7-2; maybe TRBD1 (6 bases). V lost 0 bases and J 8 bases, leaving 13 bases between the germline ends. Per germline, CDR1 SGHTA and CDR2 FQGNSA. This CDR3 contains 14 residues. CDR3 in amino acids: CASSLAQGLGGYTF. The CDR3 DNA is TGTGCCAGCAGCTTAGCGCAGGGGTTAGGGGGCTACACCTTC.

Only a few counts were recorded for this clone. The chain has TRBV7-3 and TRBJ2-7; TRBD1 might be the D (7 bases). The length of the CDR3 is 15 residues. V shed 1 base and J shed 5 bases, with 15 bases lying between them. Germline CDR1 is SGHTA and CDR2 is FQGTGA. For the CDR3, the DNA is TGTGCCAGCAGCTTAAGCGGGACAGAGTACGACGAGCAGTACTTC. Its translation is CASSLSGTEYDEQYF.

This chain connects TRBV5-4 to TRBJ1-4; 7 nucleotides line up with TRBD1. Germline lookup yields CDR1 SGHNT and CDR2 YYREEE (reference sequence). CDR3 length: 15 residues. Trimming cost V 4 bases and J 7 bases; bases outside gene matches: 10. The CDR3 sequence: CASSRTQGEGEKLFF. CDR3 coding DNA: TGTGCCAGCAGCCGGACCCAGGGGGAGGGTGAAAAACTGTTTTTT.

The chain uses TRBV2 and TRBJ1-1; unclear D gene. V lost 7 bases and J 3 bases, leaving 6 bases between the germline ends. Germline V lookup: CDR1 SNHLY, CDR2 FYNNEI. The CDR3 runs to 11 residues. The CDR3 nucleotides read TGTGCCAGCAAGTGGGACACTGAAGCTTTCTTT. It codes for CASKWDTEAFF.

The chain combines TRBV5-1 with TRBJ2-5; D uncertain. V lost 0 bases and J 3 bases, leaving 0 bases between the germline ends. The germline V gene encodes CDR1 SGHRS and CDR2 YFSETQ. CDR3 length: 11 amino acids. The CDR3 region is CASSLEETQYF. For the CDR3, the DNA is TGCGCCAGCAGCTTGGAAGAGACCCAGTACTTC.

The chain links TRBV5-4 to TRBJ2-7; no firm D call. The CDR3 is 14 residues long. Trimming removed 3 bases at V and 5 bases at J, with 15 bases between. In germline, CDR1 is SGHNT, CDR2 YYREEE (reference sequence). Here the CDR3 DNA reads TGTGCCAGCAGCTCACCCCAAGGGCCGGACGAGCAGTACTTC. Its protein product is CASSSPQGPDEQYF.

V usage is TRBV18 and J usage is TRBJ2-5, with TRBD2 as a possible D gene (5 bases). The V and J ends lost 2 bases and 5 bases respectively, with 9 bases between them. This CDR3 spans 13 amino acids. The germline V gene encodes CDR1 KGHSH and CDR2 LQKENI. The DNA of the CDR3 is TGTGCCAGCTCACCAGGACTGTCGGAGACCCAGTACTTC. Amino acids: CASSPGLSETQYF. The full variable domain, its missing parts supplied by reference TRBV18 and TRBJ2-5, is NAGVMQNPRHLVRRRGQEARLRCSPMKGHSHVYWYRQLPEEGLKFMVYLQKENIIDESGMPKERFSAEFPKEGPSILRIQQVVRGDSAAYFCASSPGLSETQYFGPGTRLLVL.

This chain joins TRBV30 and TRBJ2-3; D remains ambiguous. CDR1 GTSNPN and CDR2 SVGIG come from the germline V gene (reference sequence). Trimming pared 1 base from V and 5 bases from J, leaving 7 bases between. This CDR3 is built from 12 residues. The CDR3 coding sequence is TGTGCCTGGAGTGGCCGGAGAGATACGCAGTATTTT. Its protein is CAWSGRRDTQYF.

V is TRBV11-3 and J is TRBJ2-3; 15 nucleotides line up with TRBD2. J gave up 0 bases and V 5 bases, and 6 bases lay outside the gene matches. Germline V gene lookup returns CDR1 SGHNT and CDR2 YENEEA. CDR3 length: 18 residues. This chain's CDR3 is CASSLGLAGGGSTDTQYF. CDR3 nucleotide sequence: TGTGCCAGCAGCCTGGGACTAGCGGGGGGTGGCAGCACAGATACGCAGTATTTT.

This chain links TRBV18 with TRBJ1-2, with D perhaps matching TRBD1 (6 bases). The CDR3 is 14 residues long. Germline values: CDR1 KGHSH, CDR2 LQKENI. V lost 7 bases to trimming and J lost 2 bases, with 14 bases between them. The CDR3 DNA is TGTGCCAGCTTAATACCGGGACAAAACTATGGCTACACCTTC. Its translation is CASLIPGQNYGYTF.

In DNA, the CDR3 is TGTGCCAGCAGCTTTAGGGGAAATCAGCCCCAGCATTTT. Its protein is CASSFRGNQPQHF. V usage is TRBV7-2 and J usage is TRBJ1-5; maybe TRBD1 (5 bases). Trimming left V 3 bases short and J 4 bases short, with 7 bases between. CDR1 and CDR2 (germline): SGHTA, FQGNSA. This CDR3 contains 13 residues.

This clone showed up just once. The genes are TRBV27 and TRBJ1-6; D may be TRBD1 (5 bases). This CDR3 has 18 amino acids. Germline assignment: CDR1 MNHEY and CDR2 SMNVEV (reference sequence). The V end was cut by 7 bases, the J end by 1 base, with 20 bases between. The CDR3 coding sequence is TGTGCCAGCACCTTCGCCCGGGGCGGTACGTCCTATAATTCACCCCTCCACTTT. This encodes CASTFARGGTSYNSPLHF.

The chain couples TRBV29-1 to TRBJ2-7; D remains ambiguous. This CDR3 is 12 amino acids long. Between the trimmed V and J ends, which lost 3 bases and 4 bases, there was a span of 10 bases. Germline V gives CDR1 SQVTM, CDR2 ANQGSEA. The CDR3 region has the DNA TGCAGCGTTGAGGCGGCTAGATACGAGCAGTACTTC. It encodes CSVEAARYEQYF.

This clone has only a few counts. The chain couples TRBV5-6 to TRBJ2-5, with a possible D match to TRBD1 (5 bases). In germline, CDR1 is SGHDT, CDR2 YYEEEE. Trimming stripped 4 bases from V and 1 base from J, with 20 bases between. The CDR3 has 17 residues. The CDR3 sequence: CASSRPQHRSPQETQYF. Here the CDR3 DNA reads TGTGCCAGCAGCCGACCACAGCACAGGTCACCCCAAGAGACCCAGTACTTC.

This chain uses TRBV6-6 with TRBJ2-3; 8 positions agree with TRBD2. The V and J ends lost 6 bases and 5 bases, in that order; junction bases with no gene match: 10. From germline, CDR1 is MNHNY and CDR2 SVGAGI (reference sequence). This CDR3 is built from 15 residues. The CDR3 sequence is CASSPGRATGDTQYF. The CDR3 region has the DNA TGTGCCAGCAGCCCCGGGAGGGCAACTGGAGATACGCAGTATTTT.

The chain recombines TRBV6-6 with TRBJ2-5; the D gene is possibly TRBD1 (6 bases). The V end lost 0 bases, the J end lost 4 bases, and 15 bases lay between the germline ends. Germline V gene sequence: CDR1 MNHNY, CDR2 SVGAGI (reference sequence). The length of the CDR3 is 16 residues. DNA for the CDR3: TGTGCCAGCAGTTACTCGCACAGGGAGAGGGGAGAGACCCAGTACTTC. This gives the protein CASSYSHRERGETQYF.

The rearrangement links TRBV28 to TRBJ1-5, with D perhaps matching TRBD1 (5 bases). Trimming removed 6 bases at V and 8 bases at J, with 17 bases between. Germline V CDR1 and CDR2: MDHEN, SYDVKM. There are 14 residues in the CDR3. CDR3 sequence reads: CASSWGTEGKPQHF. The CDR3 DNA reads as TGTGCCAGCAGCTGGGGGACCGAGGGAAAGCCCCAGCATTTT.

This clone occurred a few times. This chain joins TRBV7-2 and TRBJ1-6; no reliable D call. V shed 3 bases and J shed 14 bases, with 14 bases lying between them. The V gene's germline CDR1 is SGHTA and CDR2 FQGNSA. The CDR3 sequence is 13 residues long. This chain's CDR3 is CASSLGLNSALHF. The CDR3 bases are TGTGCCAGCAGCTTGGGCCTAAATTCGGCCCTCCACTTT.